The 30 T cell receptor beta chains reported below all come from one sample, sequenced in a study of blood T cells in healthy people across ages. For the second PCR, which ran for about 6 to 12 cycles, a sample-barcoded 5' primer and a J-beta primer mix were used. TCRdb ran MiXCR on the 5' RACE reads and lists one entry per CDR3 protein. Of approximately 850,000 distinct CDR3 sequences in the sample, around 45% were seen once. Input material: blood. The receptors shown here come from a man aged 60 to 69 in good health.

The CDR3 region is CASSQAWTFNYGYTF. In nucleotides, the CDR3 is TGCGCCAGCAGCCAAGCCTGGACATTTAACTATGGCTACACCTTC. The rearrangement uses TRBV4-1 and TRBJ1-2, with D possibly TRBD1 on 5 matching bases. The CDR3 loop spans 15 amino acids. Trimming cost V 1 base and J 1 base, with 10 bases left between them. Per germline, CDR1 MGHRA and CDR2 YSYEKL.

This clonotype was counted many times. The chain couples TRBV12-3 or TRBV12-4 to TRBJ2-5, with 10 bases identical to TRBD2. The CDR3 consists of 13 residues. J lost 7 bases, V lost 5 bases, and 4 bases had no gene match. DNA for the CDR3: TGTGCCAGCAGTGTCGTAGCGGGGGGGACCCAGTACTTC. The encoded protein is CASSVVAGGTQYF.

This rearrangement joins TRBV10-3 to TRBJ2-3; no firm D call. This CDR3 spans 12 amino acids. V was pared by 3 bases and J by 0 bases, with 1 base between. CDR1 and CDR2 from the germline V gene are ENHRY and SYGVKD. CDR3 in amino acids: CAISDSTDTQYF. The CDR3 bases are TGTGCCATCAGTGATAGCACAGATACGCAGTATTTT.

In DNA form, the CDR3 reads TGTGCCAGCAGCTTACACAGGGTCCGTGGGGGCTACACCTTC. It translates to CASSLHRVRGGYTF. The chain recombines TRBV13 with TRBJ1-2, with TRBD1 as a possible D gene (6 bases). The CDR3 consists of 14 residues. The ends were cut back, 2 bases at V and 8 bases at J, with 15 bases in the middle. Germline CDR1 and CDR2: PRHDT and FYEKMQ (reference sequence).

The CDR3 DNA reads as TGCAGTGCTAGAGAGGACAGACATAATTCACCCCTCCACTTT. As protein: CSAREDRHNSPLHF. The chain combines TRBV20-1 with TRBJ1-6, with a tentative D call TRBD1 (6 bases). The CDR3 runs 14 residues. V was shortened by 0 bases and J by 5 bases, with 8 bases between the two germline ends. Germline assignment: CDR1 DFQATT and CDR2 SNEGSKA (reference sequence).

The rearrangement links TRBV30 to TRBJ2-7, with TRBD2 identical over 7 bases. V dropped 1 base and J dropped 4; count of bases not matched to a gene: 7. Germline loops: CDR1 GTSNPN, CDR2 SVGIG (reference sequence). The CDR3 is made up of 14 amino acids. The CDR3 region has the DNA TGTGCCTGGAGTGCAGCAAGCGGGGCATACGAGCAGTACTTC. Encoded protein: CAWSAASGAYEQYF.

As to this clonotype: This may stem from a read error, because a much larger clone lies one nucleotide away. The J gene is TRBJ2-5, the V gene TRBV10-3; 8 positions match TRBD2. The J call is uncertain, as TRBJ2-7 better fits the DNA end. The CDR3 extends over 15 amino acids. Germline values: CDR1 ENHRY, CDR2 SYGVKD. The CDR3 nucleotides read TGTGCCATCCAATCTAGCGGGTACCCTAACTACGAGCAGTACTTC. Translation gives CAIQSSGYPNYEQYF.

This clonotype has a handful of counts. The gene calls are TRBV7-2 and TRBJ2-7; TRBD1 aligns across 8 bases. The V gene's germline CDR1 is SGHTA and CDR2 FQGNSA. This CDR3 has 14 amino acids. After removal of 5 bases from V and 3 bases from J, the junction contained 6 bases not matched to a gene. CDR3 in DNA: TGTGCCAGCAGCCGGGACAGGCGGAACTACGAGCAGTACTTC. Translation: CASSRDRRNYEQYF.

This chain connects TRBV12-3 or TRBV12-4 to TRBJ2-2; the D call may be TRBD1 or TRBD2 (6 bases each). This CDR3 has 14 amino acids. Trimming pared 1 base from V and 4 bases from J, leaving 7 bases between. The chain's CDR3 is CASSLEGGTGELFF. DNA of the CDR3: TGTGCCAGCAGTTTAGAGGGGGGCACCGGGGAGCTGTTTTTT.

The gene calls are TRBV5-1 and TRBJ2-7; 7 nucleotides line up with TRBD2. Germline CDR1 is SGHRS and CDR2 is YFSETQ. The CDR3 runs to 16 residues. V was pared by 0 bases and J by 6 bases, with 12 bases of the junction left unmatched. The CDR3 loop reads CASSLDGRGKSGEQYF. The CDR3 DNA sequence: TGCGCCAGCAGCTTGGACGGGCGGGGGAAGTCGGGCGAGCAGTACTTC. Variable domain in full (rest from reference TRBV5-1 and TRBJ2-7): KAGVTQTPRYLIKTRGQQVTLSCSPISGHRSVSWYQQTPGQGLQFLFEYFSETQRNKGNFPGRFSGRQFSNSRSEMNVSTLELGDSALYLCASSLDGRGKSGEQYFGPGTRLTVT.

V and J are TRBV5-1 and TRBJ2-1, with TRBD1 as a possible D gene (7 bases). The V end lost 2 bases, the J end lost 0 bases, and 15 bases lay between the germline ends. Germline V gives CDR1 SGHRS, CDR2 YFSETQ. The CDR3 contains 17 residues. The CDR3 DNA sequence: TGCGCCAGCAGCTTTAATCGACAGGGAGGCTCCTACAATGAGCAGTTCTTC. Protein: CASSFNRQGGSYNEQFF.

This chain links TRBV4-3 with TRBJ2-1; maybe TRBD1 (5 bases). V lost 1 base to trimming and J lost 0 bases, with 16 bases between them. This CDR3 region has 18 residues. Looked up from germline, CDR1 is LGHNA and CDR2 is YSLEER. For the CDR3, the DNA is TGCGCCAGCAGCCAAGGGACCATGGCAGGGAACTCCTACAATGAGCAGTTCTTC. Protein: CASSQGTMAGNSYNEQFF.

This clonotype turned up a few times. V is TRBV21-1 and J is TRBJ2-2. TRBV21-1 corresponds to a pseudogene. The CDR3 runs 21 residues. The DNA for the CDR3 is TGTGCCAGCAGCAAAGGGTTGTTGCTACTGGGAGGAAACCTGAACACCGGGGAGCTGTTTTTT. Translated: CASSKGLLLLGGNLNTGELFF.

The J gene is TRBJ2-6, the V gene TRBV18; 8 bases fit TRBD1. J gave up 6 bases and V 4 bases, and 8 bases lay outside the gene matches. The CDR3 is 16 residues long. Germline V gene sequence: CDR1 KGHSH, CDR2 LQKENI. Written as DNA, the CDR3 is TGTGCCAGCTCACTGGACAGGGCAGGCGTGGCCAACGTCCTGACTTTC. This translates into CASSLDRAGVANVLTF.

The rearrangement links TRBV11-2 to TRBJ2-3; the D call may be TRBD1 or TRBD2 (5 bases each). Deletions cut 4 bases from V and 1 base from J, with 21 bases between. The CDR3 loop spans 18 amino acids. In germline, CDR1 is SGHAT, CDR2 FQNNGV. The CDR3 loop reads CASSYRDRKSPRTDTQYF. As DNA, the CDR3 is TGTGCCAGCAGCTATCGGGACCGTAAAAGTCCTCGCACAGATACGCAGTATTTT.

There are a few counts of this clonotype. The V gene is TRBV5-1, the J gene TRBJ2-3, with TRBD2 identical over 15 bases. CDR3 length: 16 residues. CDR1 is SGHRS, CDR2 YFSETQ, per germline. The V segment lost 4 bases and the J segment 3 bases; nucleotides outside the gene matches: 3. CDR3 residues: CASSRTSGGVTDTQYF. DNA of the CDR3: TGCGCCAGCAGCCGGACTAGCGGGGGGGTGACAGATACGCAGTATTTT.

The chain uses TRBV27 and TRBJ2-7; no definite D call. The CDR3 sequence is 13 residues long. CDR1 and CDR2 (germline): MNHEY, SMNVEV (reference sequence). Trimming left V 3 bases short and J 5 bases short, with 11 bases between. The CDR3 DNA reads as TGTGCCAGCAGTTTTGGCAGGATCGACGAGCAGTACTTC. Translating it yields CASSFGRIDEQYF.

This clonotype was counted only a few times. The V call is TRBV10-1, the J call TRBJ2-5; no reliable D call. The CDR3 totals 13 residues. Germline-derived CDR1 and CDR2 are WNHNN and SYGVQD (reference sequence). V dropped 6 bases and J dropped 4 bases, with 12 bases sitting between them. Written as DNA, the CDR3 is TGCGCCAGCAGCTGGTCAACCGGAGAGACCCAGTACTTC. Amino acids: CASSWSTGETQYF.

The J gene is TRBJ2-1, the V gene TRBV30; TRBD2 aligns across 7 bases. The CDR3 is 16 amino acids. The trim removed 2 bases at V and 4 bases at J, leaving 11 bases unmatched. Looked up from germline, CDR1 is GTSNPN and CDR2 is SVGIG (reference sequence). CDR3 coding DNA: TGTGCCTGGAGTAGGCTAGGTGGGGGGGATTACAATGAGCAGTTCTTC. Translated, it gives CAWSRLGGGDYNEQFF.

The chain is built from TRBV12-3 or TRBV12-4 and TRBJ1-1, with D hard to call. The V end lost 8 bases, the J end lost 1 base, and 14 bases lay between the germline ends. The CDR3 is made up of 14 amino acids. In nucleotides, the CDR3 is TGTGCCAGCCGATTTGGGCAGACGAACACTGAAGCTTTCTTT. Encoded protein: CASRFGQTNTEAFF.

This sequence joins TRBV7-3 and TRBJ2-6, with D perhaps TRBD1 (7 bases). This CDR3 has 17 amino acids. CDR1 and CDR2 from the germline V gene are SGHTA and FQGTGA. V gave up 6 bases and J gave up 2 bases, with 17 bases separating them. DNA for the CDR3: TGTGCCAGCAGTAATAGGGGGCCGGGGGCTGGGGCCAACGTCCTGACTTTC. It codes for CASSNRGPGAGANVLTF.

The chain combines TRBV10-3 with TRBJ2-7; D is undetermined. This CDR3 is 13 amino acids long. The germline CDR1 and CDR2 sequences are ENHRY and SYGVKD. The V end was cut by 7 bases, the J end by 4 bases, with 14 bases between. The CDR3 sequence: CAINLDRRYEQYF. DNA for the CDR3: TGTGCCATCAATCTGGACCGTAGGTACGAGCAGTACTTC.

V usage is TRBV20-1 and J usage is TRBJ2-1, with 8 bases fitting TRBD1. The V gene end was trimmed by 5 bases and the J gene end by 10 bases; junction bases not matched to a gene: 4. This CDR3 is built from 11 residues. CDR1 is DFQATT and CDR2 is SNEGSKA in the germline V gene (reference sequence). The CDR3 DNA sequence: TGCAGTGCTGCCAGGGGGCACGAGCAGTTCTTC. Translated: CSAARGHEQFF.

This chain joins TRBV3-1 and TRBJ2-3, with unresolved D. The CDR3 length is 14 residues. V lost 6 bases and J lost 1, with 11 bases in between. Germline lookup yields CDR1 LGHDT and CDR2 YNNKEL (reference sequence). The CDR3, as DNA: TGTGCCAGCAGATGGTCTGGGGGCACAGATACGCAGTATTTT. Residues: CASRWSGGTDTQYF.

V usage is TRBV28 and J usage is TRBJ2-7, with D tentatively TRBD1 (5 bases). There are 15 residues in the CDR3. The V end was cut by 3 bases, the J end by 2 bases, with 14 bases between. The V gene's germline CDR1 is MDHEN and CDR2 SYDVKM. This chain's CDR3 is CASSFGSRGTYEQYF. In nucleotides, the CDR3 is TGTGCCAGCAGTTTTGGTTCTAGGGGAACCTACGAGCAGTACTTC.

Notes on this clonotype: One end of the junction varies from germline; a read error may be responsible. The V gene is TRBV5-4, the J gene TRBJ1-2; possibly TRBD1 for D (5 bases). This CDR3 region has 12 residues. The germline V gene has CDR1 SGHNT and CDR2 YYREEE (reference sequence). The CDR3 nucleotides are TGTGCCAGCAGCTTGACTGGGACTGGCTACACTTTC. This translates into CASSLTGTGYTF.

V usage is TRBV9 and J usage is TRBJ2-2, with 11 bases fitting TRBD1. The CDR3 totals 15 residues. Trimming took 2 bases from V and 7 from J; bases not matched to a gene: 4. Germline V gene lookup returns CDR1 SGDLS and CDR2 YYNGEE. CDR3 DNA: TGTGCCAGCAGCGTGGGACAGGGGGTTATCGGGGAGCTGTTTTTT. Translation gives CASSVGQGVIGELFF.

This rearrangement joins TRBV5-1 to TRBJ2-2; 10 nucleotides align to TRBD1. This CDR3 has 20 amino acids. V shed 4 bases and J 1 base; nucleotides not matched to a gene: 16. Germline V gene sequence: CDR1 SGHRS, CDR2 YFSETQ. CDR3 coding DNA: TGCGCCAGCAGCGATCGGGACAGGGGTTCATCGTGGCGGAACACCGGGGAGCTGTTTTTT. Translated, it gives CASSDRDRGSSWRNTGELFF. The variable domain in full, completed from reference TRBV5-1 and TRBJ2-2, reads KAGVTQTPRYLIKTRGQQVTLSCSPISGHRSVSWYQQTPGQGLQFLFEYFSETQRNKGNFPGRFSGRQFSNSRSEMNVSTLELGDSALYLCASSDRDRGSSWRNTGELFFGEGSRLTVL.

This clonotype has just a few counts. This chain uses TRBV19 with TRBJ2-3, with a weak D call TRBD2 (5 bases). The CDR3 consists of 16 residues. In germline, CDR1 is LNHDA, CDR2 SQIVND (reference sequence). The V end was cut by 3 bases, the J end by 4 bases, with 17 bases between. The DNA of the CDR3 is TGTGCCAGTAGTATCGGACGGGGAACTGTAGCAGATACGCAGTATTTT. Translated: CASSIGRGTVADTQYF.

This clonotype has more than one count but fewer than ten. The chain has TRBV6-2 or TRBV6-3 and TRBJ2-7; no firm D call. Germline CDR1 reads MNHEY; CDR2 reads SVGEGT. Trimming shortened V by 6 bases and J by 1 base, and 13 bases separated the two germline ends. This CDR3 is 14 amino acids long. The CDR3 is CASRLTSPSYEQYF. In DNA, the CDR3 is TGTGCCAGCAGACTGACAAGCCCATCCTACGAGCAGTACTTC.